This TCR beta chain appears in the sequencing data of a study of blood T cell repertoires in COVID-19. The overall study: T cells, B-cell-depleted T cells, or PBMCs supplied cDNA or gDNA.

Ages ranged from about 18 to 89 years, with residence in 24 US areas. Method: immunoSEQ multiplex PCR; TCRdb's copy keeps in-frame clones and lacks some. This repertoire shows 360,000 or so clones, around nine tenths found once; its top ten account for about 0.94%. V gave up 0 bases and J gave up 1 base, with 12 bases separating them. CDR1 and CDR2 (germline): MNHEY, SVGEGT. The CDR3 loop spans 16 amino acids. The chain carries TRBV6-2 or TRBV6-3 and TRBJ1-1; tentative D call: TRBD1 (6 bases). This sequence originates from a woman in her twenties or thirties who had been exposed to COVID-19. Material for sequencing was PBMCs or T cells enriched from blood (not recorded which). This CDR3 is CASSYSIPTGNTEAFF. The CDR3 DNA reads as TGTGCCAGCAGTTACTCGATTCCGACAGGGAACACTGAAGCTTTCTTT.